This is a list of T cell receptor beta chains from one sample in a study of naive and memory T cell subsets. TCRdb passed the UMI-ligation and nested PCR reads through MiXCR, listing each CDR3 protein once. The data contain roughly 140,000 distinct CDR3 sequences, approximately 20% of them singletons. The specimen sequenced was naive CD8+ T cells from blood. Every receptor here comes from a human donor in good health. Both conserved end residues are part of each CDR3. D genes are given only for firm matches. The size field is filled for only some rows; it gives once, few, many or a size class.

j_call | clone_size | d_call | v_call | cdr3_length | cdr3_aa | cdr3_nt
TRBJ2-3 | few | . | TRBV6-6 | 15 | CASSYTTGSTDTQYF | TGTGCCAGCAGTTACACAACAGGTAGCACAGATACGCAGTATTTT
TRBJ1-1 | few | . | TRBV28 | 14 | CASRYRSGWAEAFF | TGTGCCAGCCGTTACCGGAGCGGGTGGGCTGAAGCTTTCTTT
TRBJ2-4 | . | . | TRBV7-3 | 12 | CASGTGNNIQYF | TGTGCCAGCGGTACAGGCAACAACATTCAGTACTTC
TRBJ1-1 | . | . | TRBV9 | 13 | CASSLPGLPEAFF | TGTGCCAGCAGCCTACCAGGGCTCCCTGAAGCTTTCTTT
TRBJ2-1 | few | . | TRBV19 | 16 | CASTPRETGPYNEQFF | TGTGCCAGTACTCCGCGGGAGACAGGACCTTACAATGAGCAGTTCTTC
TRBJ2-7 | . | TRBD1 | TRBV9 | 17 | CASSVGPDGQGTREQYF | TGTGCCAGCAGCGTAGGCCCGGACGGACAGGGTACTCGGGAGCAGTACTTC
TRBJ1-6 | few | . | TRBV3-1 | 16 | CASSLGGTSYNSPLHF | TGTGCCAGCAGCCTTGGCGGGACCTCCTATAATTCACCCCTCCACTTT
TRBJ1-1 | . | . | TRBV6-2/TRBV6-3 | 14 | CASSPWAWVTEAFF | TGTGCCAGCAGCCCCTGGGCTTGGGTCACTGAAGCTTTCTTT
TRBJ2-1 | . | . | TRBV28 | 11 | CASRSMSEQFF | TGTGCCAGCAGGTCCATGAGTGAGCAGTTCTTC
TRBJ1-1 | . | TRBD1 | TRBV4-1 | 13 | CASSPGTDAEAFF | TGCGCCAGCAGCCCAGGGACAGATGCTGAAGCTTTCTTT
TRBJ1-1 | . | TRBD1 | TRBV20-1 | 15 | CSAPGTGDMNTEAFF | TGCAGTGCGCCCGGGACAGGCGATATGAACACTGAAGCTTTCTTT
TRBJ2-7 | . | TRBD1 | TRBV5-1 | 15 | CASSLHRQGKYEQYF | TGCGCCAGCAGCTTACACCGACAGGGGAAATACGAGCAGTACTTC
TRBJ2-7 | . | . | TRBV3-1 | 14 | CASSQDSGDYEQYF | TGTGCCAGCAGCCAAGATTCGGGCGACTACGAGCAGTACTTC
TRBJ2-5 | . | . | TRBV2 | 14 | CASSRARVGETQYF | TGTGCCAGCAGTCGGGCTCGCGTCGGGGAGACCCAGTACTTC
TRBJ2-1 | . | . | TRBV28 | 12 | CASSFPGREQFF | TGTGCCAGCAGTTTCCCGGGACGTGAGCAGTTCTTC
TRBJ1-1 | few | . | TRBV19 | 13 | CASSIGLSTEAFF | TGTGCCAGTAGTATCGGACTGAGCACTGAAGCTTTCTTT
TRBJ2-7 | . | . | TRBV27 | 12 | CASSPSQYEQYF | TGTGCCAGCAGTCCCAGCCAATACGAGCAGTACTTC